The 27 T cell receptor beta chains presented below share a single source sample, sequenced in a study of cytomegalovirus exposure and HLA in healthy donors. The PCR was carried out with 60 Vbeta primers and 13 Jbeta primers. The data were produced by immunoSEQ multiplex PCR, yet TCRdb's version contains in-frame clones alone and is incomplete. The sample lists 150,000 or so clones, roughly 80% occurring once. Source material: PBMCs. The receptors were sampled from a woman aged 18-29 years in good health and CMV-seronegative.

The chain employs TRBV5-1 and TRBJ1-1, with 7 bases that match TRBD1. Trimming removed 4 bases from V and 6 bases from J; junction bases left unmatched: 12. Germline V CDR1 and CDR2: SGHRS, YFSETQ. There are 15 residues in the CDR3. The CDR3: CASSRDPDRVSEAFF. DNA of the CDR3: TGCGCCAGCAGCAGGGACCCCGACAGGGTCTCTGAAGCTTTCTTT.

The rearrangement uses TRBV19 and TRBJ2-5; 9 bases fit TRBD1. J lost 5 bases, V lost 3 bases, and 7 bases had no gene match. The CDR3 spans 15 residues. CDR1 LNHDA and CDR2 SQIVND come from the germline V gene (reference sequence). The CDR3 bases are TGTGCCAGTAGTATTGAACAGGGGGCATGGGAGACCCAGTACTTC. Residues: CASSIEQGAWETQYF.

The chain links TRBV13 to TRBJ2-5; the D gene is possibly TRBD2 (5 bases). TRBJ2-7 matches the DNA end more closely, so the J call is doubtful. The CDR3 has 15 residues. The germline gives CDR1 PRHDT, CDR2 FYEKMQ (reference sequence). Here the CDR3 reads CASSFDSVSSYEQYF. The CDR3 nucleotides are TGTGCCAGCAGCTTCGATAGCGTATCCTCCTACGAGCAGTACTTC.

V is TRBV6-1 and J is TRBJ2-7; 10 nucleotides align to TRBD2. CDR1 MNHNS and CDR2 SASEGT come from the germline V gene. The length of the CDR3 is 17 residues. V trimming: 4 bases; J trimming: 1 base; junction bases outside the gene matches: 10. DNA of the CDR3: TGTGCCAGCAGTGCCGGACTAGCGGCCTTTTCATCCTACGAGCAGTACTTC. This codes for CASSAGLAAFSSYEQYF.

This sequence joins TRBV7-8 and TRBJ2-3, with 8 bases lining up with TRBD2. Germline CDR1 is SGHVS and CDR2 is FQNEAQ. This CDR3 is 16 amino acids long. V lost 0 bases and J lost 2; bases outside the gene matches: 4. The CDR3 nucleotides read TGTGCCAGCAGCTTAGCGACACTAGCGGCCACAGATACGCAGTATTTT. Encoded protein: CASSLATLAATDTQYF.

The chain carries TRBV19 and TRBJ2-7; the D is unclear. V was cut by 3 bases and J by 3 bases, with 15 bases left in between. From germline, CDR1 is LNHDA and CDR2 SQIVND (reference sequence). This CDR3 has 15 residues. CDR3 amino acids: CASSIVAADLYEQYF. CDR3 DNA sequence: TGTGCCAGTAGTATCGTCGCGGCTGACCTCTACGAGCAGTACTTC. The full variable domain, completed using reference TRBV19 and TRBJ2-7, is DGGITQSPKYLFRKEGQNVTLSCEQNLNHDAMYWYRQDPGQGLRLIYYSQIVNDFQKGDIAEGYSVSREKKESFPLTVTSAQKNPTAFYLCASSIVAADLYEQYFGPGTRLTVT.

This clone appeared a single time. The chain uses TRBV5-1 and TRBJ2-1; 7 bases match TRBD2. Germline values: CDR1 SGHRS, CDR2 YFSETQ. The CDR3 spans 14 residues. The trim removed 4 bases at V and 8 bases at J, leaving 9 bases unmatched. CDR3: CASSLGRGLDEQFF. DNA for the CDR3: TGCGCCAGCAGCCTGGGGAGGGGTTTGGATGAGCAGTTCTTC.

As for this clone: The junction differs from germline at one of its ends, possibly a read error. The chain recombines TRBV7-9 with TRBJ2-2, with 10 bases matching TRBD1. There are 15 residues in the CDR3. Germline V gene data show CDR1 as SEHNR and CDR2 as FQNEAQ (reference sequence). In nucleotides, the CDR3 is TGTTCCAGCAACGGACAGGGGGGAACCACCGGGGAGCTGTTTTTT. As protein: CSSNGQGGTTGELFF.

A single count supports this clone. V and J are TRBV7-2 and TRBJ1-5; 7 nucleotides match TRBD1. Germline assignment: CDR1 SGHTA and CDR2 FQGNSA. Losses at the gene ends were 4 bases for V and 9 bases for J; bases not matched to a gene: 12. The CDR3 loop spans 15 amino acids. CDR3 residues: CASSSRQGRVSPQHF. Here the CDR3 DNA reads TGTGCCAGCAGCTCCAGACAGGGCCGGGTCTCGCCCCAGCATTTT.

The rearrangement uses TRBV4-2 and TRBJ2-7; TRBD2 matches 7 bases. This CDR3 has 15 amino acids. Looked up from germline, CDR1 is LGHNA and CDR2 is YNFKEQ. Trimming cost V 1 base and J 1 base; bases outside gene matches: 4. CDR3 residues: CASSQAASGSYEQYF. DNA for the CDR3: TGTGCCAGCAGCCAAGCGGCTAGCGGATCCTACGAGCAGTACTTC.

The V call is TRBV19, the J call TRBJ2-2; 10 bases line up with TRBD2. V dropped 7 bases and J dropped 2; count of bases not matched to a gene: 10. CDR1 LNHDA and CDR2 SQIVND come from the germline V gene (reference sequence). This CDR3 has 17 residues. CDR3 nucleotide sequence: TGTGCCAGTATCCCCAGTGGACTAGCGGCAAACACCGGGGAGCTGTTTTTT. Amino acids: CASIPSGLAANTGELFF.

This clone was detected a few times. The chain recombines TRBV21-1 with TRBJ1-4. TRBV21-1 is shown as a pseudogene. The CDR3 sequence is 15 residues long. The CDR3 loop reads CASSNPVATNEKLFF. The CDR3 region has the DNA TGTGCCAGCAGCAACCCGGTTGCAACTAATGAAAAACTGTTTTTT.

The genes are TRBV30 and TRBJ1-1; D is uncertain. Trimming cost V 0 bases and J 3 bases, with 11 bases left between them. CDR3 length: 14 amino acids. CDR1 GTSNPN and CDR2 SVGIG come from the germline V gene (reference sequence). This CDR3 is CAWSVLKGDTEAFF. The CDR3 DNA sequence: TGTGCCTGGAGTGTACTCAAAGGAGACACTGAAGCTTTCTTT.

The genes are TRBV4-2 and TRBJ2-2, with 14 bases matching TRBD2. V shed 1 base, J shed 4 bases, and the junction held 8 bases outside the gene matches. Germline V gene lookup returns CDR1 LGHNA and CDR2 YNFKEQ. CDR3 length: 19 residues. The CDR3 DNA sequence: TGTGCCAGCAGCCAAGGGGGGACTAGCGGGAGAAAAGGCACCGGGGAGCTGTTTTTT. It is translated as CASSQGGTSGRKGTGELFF.

This clone was seen a few times. The chain carries TRBV11-2 and TRBJ1-1, with D possibly TRBD1 on 6 matching bases. The germline gives CDR1 SGHAT, CDR2 FQNNGV. CDR3 length: 15 residues. V was clipped by 5 bases and J by 0 bases, with 13 bases between them. The CDR3 sequence: CASSVGQHMNTEAFF. The CDR3 DNA sequence: TGTGCCAGCAGCGTAGGACAGCACATGAACACTGAAGCTTTCTTT.

This clone was observed a handful of times. The genes are TRBV5-6 and TRBJ2-7, with D unresolved. CDR1 and CDR2 (germline): SGHDT, YYEEEE. The CDR3 runs 12 residues. Trimming took 2 bases from V and 6 from J, leaving 9 bases between them. CDR3 sequence (DNA): TGTGCCAGCAGCTTCACCGTCGGCGAGCAGTACTTC. It is translated as CASSFTVGEQYF.

The gene calls are TRBV6-6 and TRBJ2-7; 7 bases match TRBD1. This CDR3 region has 15 residues. Losses at the gene ends were 6 bases for V and 2 bases for J; bases not matched to a gene: 10. CDR1 and CDR2 from the germline V gene are MNHNY and SVGAGI (reference sequence). CDR3 bases: TGTGCCAGCAGCCAAAAAGGGACAGCTACCTACGAGCAGTACTTC. Protein: CASSQKGTATYEQYF.

V gene TRBV14 combines with J gene TRBJ2-7, with a weak D call TRBD1 (5 bases). Trimming took off 4 bases at V and 4 bases at J, with 8 bases between the two ends. CDR1 SGHDN and CDR2 FVKESK come from the germline V gene. The CDR3 runs to 12 residues. The DNA of the CDR3 is TGTGCCAGCAGCCCTAACAGGTACGAGCAGTACTTC. This sequence encodes CASSPNRYEQYF.

The count of this clone is one. A read error may account for a junction end that differs from germline. The chain links TRBV6-1 to TRBJ2-5; no clear D. The CDR3 runs to 12 residues. Germline V lookup: CDR1 MNHNS, CDR2 SASEGT. For the CDR3, the DNA is TGTGCCAGCAGTGAAGCAATTTCGCCGGTGAACTTC. Amino acid sequence: CASSEAISPVNF.

This chain joins TRBV29-1 and TRBJ1-1, with 8 bases matching TRBD1. The CDR3 is made up of 17 amino acids. J was trimmed by 0 bases and V by 5 bases; bases with no gene match: 14. Looked up from germline, CDR1 is SQVTM and CDR2 is ANQGSEA. The CDR3 DNA reads TGCAGCGTTTGGCAGGGGGCCGGGGGTTACATGAACACTGAAGCTTTCTTT. This codes for CSVWQGAGGYMNTEAFF.

The chain recombines TRBV19 with TRBJ2-4; 7 bases align to TRBD1. The germline CDR1 and CDR2 sequences are LNHDA and SQIVND (reference sequence). The CDR3 consists of 18 residues. V dropped 1 base and J dropped 1; count of bases not matched to a gene: 10. The CDR3, as DNA: TGTGCCAGTAGTATAGGGACAGGCGGACCGGGGGCCAAAAACATTCAGTACTTC. Protein: CASSIGTGGPGAKNIQYF.

The V call is TRBV27, the J call TRBJ1-1; 7 nucleotides line up with TRBD1. This CDR3 comprises 14 residues. V trimming: 6 bases; J trimming: 4 bases; junction bases outside the gene matches: 8. Germline V lookup: CDR1 MNHEY, CDR2 SMNVEV (reference sequence). The CDR3 DNA reads as TGTGCCAGCAGACAGGGGCCTGCGGGCACTGAAGCTTTCTTT. The encoded protein is CASRQGPAGTEAFF.

The chain is built from TRBV2 and TRBJ1-6; D possibly corresponds to TRBD1 (6 bases). In germline, CDR1 is SNHLY, CDR2 FYNNEI. The length of the CDR3 is 15 residues. V was cut by 1 base and J by 10 bases, with 14 bases left in between. The DNA of the CDR3 is TGTGCCAGCAGTGAAGAGAGCAGGGGCGGCTCACCCCTCCACTTT. Amino acids: CASSEESRGGSPLHF.

The rearrangement joins TRBV5-8 to TRBJ2-1; D is perhaps TRBD1 (6 bases). This CDR3 is built from 14 residues. The V gene lost 4 bases and the J gene lost 6 bases, with 14 bases spanning the gap. The germline V gene has CDR1 SGHTS and CDR2 YDEGEE. CDR3 protein: CASSRIKDSNEQFF. The CDR3 region has the DNA TGTGCCAGCAGCCGGATTAAGGACAGCAATGAGCAGTTCTTC.

The chain employs TRBV28 and TRBJ2-7, with D uncertain. Germline values: CDR1 MDHEN, CDR2 SYDVKM. V lost 5 bases and J 1 base, leaving 21 bases between the germline ends. CDR3 size: 17 residues. This CDR3 reads CASSVPTEKRGSYEQYF. CDR3 nucleotide sequence: TGTGCCAGCAGTGTCCCGACCGAGAAGAGAGGATCCTACGAGCAGTACTTC. Based on the CDR3 plus reference TRBV28 and TRBJ2-7, the full variable domain is DVKVTQSSRYLVKRTGEKVFLECVQDMDHENMFWYRQDPGLGLRLIYFSYDVKMKEKGDIPEGYSVSREKKERFSLILESASTNQTSMYLCASSVPTEKRGSYEQYFGPGTRLTVT.

V gene TRBV11-3 combines with J gene TRBJ2-7; D possibly corresponds to TRBD2 (5 bases). The CDR3 runs 16 residues. Germline V gene data show CDR1 as SGHNT and CDR2 as YENEEA. Trimming shortened V by 5 bases and J by 5 bases, and 22 bases separated the two germline ends. In DNA form, the CDR3 reads TGTGCCAGCAGCACCTCCCAACTAGAGTTGAGGAACGAGCAGTACTTC. Protein product: CASSTSQLELRNEQYF.

DNA for the CDR3: TGTGCCACCAGCAGAGATCCCGCTCCGAGCTCCTACAATGAGCAGTTCTTC. Amino acid sequence: CATSRDPAPSSYNEQFF. The chain couples TRBV15 to TRBJ2-1; no definite D call. V lost 0 bases and J 0 bases, leaving 12 bases between the germline ends. CDR1 is LNHNV, CDR2 YYDKDF, per germline (reference sequence). The CDR3 length is 17 residues.